The present T cell receptor (beta chain) was sequenced within a study of cytomegalovirus exposure and HLA in healthy donors. Findings of the study overall: Exclusion applied to some V segments, including TRBV6-2 and TRBV6-3, as they were indistinguishable.

Amplification used 60 Vbeta primers and 13 Jbeta primers. Sequenced by immunoSEQ multiplex PCR; TCRdb stores in-frame clones only, minus some. The data show around 64,000 clones, with about 74% seen just once and over 20% held by the top ten. All donors participated as healthy donors of bone marrow. This clone was detected once. Its antigen remains unidentified. Per the germline V gene, CDR1 is MGHRA and CDR2 is YSYEKL. V was trimmed by 2 bases and J by 2 bases, leaving 11 bases between them. This CDR3 spans 15 amino acids. The chain links TRBV4-1 to TRBJ2-3, with D possibly matching TRBD2 (6 bases). Sequenced material: PBMCs. This clonotype was obtained from a young woman in good health and CMV-seropositive. CDR3 sequence reads: CASSQWSSDTDTQYF. Written as DNA, the CDR3 is TGCGCCAGCAGCCAATGGTCTAGCGACACAGATACGCAGTATTTT.